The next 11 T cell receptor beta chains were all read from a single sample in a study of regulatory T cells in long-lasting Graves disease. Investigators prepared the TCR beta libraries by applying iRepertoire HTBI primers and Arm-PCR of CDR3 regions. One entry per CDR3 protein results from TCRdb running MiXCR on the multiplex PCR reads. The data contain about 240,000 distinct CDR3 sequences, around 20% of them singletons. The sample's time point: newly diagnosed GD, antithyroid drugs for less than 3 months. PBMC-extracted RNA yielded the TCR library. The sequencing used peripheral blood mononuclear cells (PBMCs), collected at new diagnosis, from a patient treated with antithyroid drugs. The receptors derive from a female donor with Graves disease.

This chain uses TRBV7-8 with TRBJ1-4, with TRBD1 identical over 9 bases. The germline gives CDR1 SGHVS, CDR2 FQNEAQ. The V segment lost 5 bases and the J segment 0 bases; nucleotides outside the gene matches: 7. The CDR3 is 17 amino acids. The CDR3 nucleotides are TGTGCCAGCAGCGTACCGGGACAGGGTGCAACTAATGAAAAACTGTTTTTT. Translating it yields CASSVPGQGATNEKLFF.

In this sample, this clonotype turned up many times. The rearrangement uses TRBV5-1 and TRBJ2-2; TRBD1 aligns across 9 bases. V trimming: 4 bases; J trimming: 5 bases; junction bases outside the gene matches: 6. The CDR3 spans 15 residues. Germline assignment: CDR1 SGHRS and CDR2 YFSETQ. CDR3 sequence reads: CASSPSGTGTGELFF. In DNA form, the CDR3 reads TGCGCCAGCAGCCCTTCCGGGACAGGGACCGGGGAGCTGTTTTTT.

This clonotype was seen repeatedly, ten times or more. CDR3 sequence: CASSPLDPFPLHF. CDR3 bases: TGTGCCAGCAGCCCCCTAGACCCTTTCCCCCTCCACTTT. The chain combines TRBV7-2 with TRBJ1-6; D gene ambiguous. The CDR3 extends over 13 amino acids. Germline loops: CDR1 SGHTA, CDR2 FQGNSA. V was cut by 5 bases and J by 13 bases, with 15 bases left in between.

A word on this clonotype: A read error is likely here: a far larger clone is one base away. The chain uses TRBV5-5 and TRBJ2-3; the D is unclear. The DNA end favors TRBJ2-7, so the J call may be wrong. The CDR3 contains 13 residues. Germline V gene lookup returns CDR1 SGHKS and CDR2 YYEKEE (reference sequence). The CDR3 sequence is CASSLAPHNEQYF. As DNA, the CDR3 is TGTGCCAGCAGCTTGGCCCCCCACAATGAGCAGTACTTC.

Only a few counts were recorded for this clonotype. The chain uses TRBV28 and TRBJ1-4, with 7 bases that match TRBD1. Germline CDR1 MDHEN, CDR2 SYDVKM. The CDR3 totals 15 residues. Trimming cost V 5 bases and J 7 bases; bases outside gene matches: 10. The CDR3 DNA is TGTGCCAGCAGTGAGTACAGGGGAGGAGGTGAAAAACTGTTTTTT. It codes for CASSEYRGGGEKLFF.

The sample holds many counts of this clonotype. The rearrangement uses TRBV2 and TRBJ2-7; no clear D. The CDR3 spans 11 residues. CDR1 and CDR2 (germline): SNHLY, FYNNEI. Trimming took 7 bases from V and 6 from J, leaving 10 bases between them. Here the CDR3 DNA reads TGTGCCAGCAAGAGAGATACCGAGCAGTACTTC. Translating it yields CASKRDTEQYF.

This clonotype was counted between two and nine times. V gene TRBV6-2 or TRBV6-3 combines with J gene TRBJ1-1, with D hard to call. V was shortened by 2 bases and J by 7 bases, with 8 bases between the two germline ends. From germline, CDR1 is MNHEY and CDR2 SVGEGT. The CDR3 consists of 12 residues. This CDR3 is CASSYIRGEAFF. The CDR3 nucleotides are TGTGCCAGCAGTTACATCCGAGGTGAAGCTTTCTTT.

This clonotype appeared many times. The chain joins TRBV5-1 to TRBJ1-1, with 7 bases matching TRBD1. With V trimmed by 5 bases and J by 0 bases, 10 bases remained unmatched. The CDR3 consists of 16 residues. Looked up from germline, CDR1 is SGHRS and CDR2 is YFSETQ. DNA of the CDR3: TGCGCCAGCAGTTCGACGGGCAGGGGGATGAACACTGAAGCTTTCTTT. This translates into CASSSTGRGMNTEAFF.

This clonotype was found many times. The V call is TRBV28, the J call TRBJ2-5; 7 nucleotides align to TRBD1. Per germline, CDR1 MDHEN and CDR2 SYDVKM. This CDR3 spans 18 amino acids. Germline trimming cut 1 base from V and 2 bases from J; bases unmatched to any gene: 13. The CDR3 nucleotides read TGTGCCAGCAGTTTATATCTATTGGGGCAGGGGGATCAAGAGACCCAGTACTTC. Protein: CASSLYLLGQGDQETQYF.

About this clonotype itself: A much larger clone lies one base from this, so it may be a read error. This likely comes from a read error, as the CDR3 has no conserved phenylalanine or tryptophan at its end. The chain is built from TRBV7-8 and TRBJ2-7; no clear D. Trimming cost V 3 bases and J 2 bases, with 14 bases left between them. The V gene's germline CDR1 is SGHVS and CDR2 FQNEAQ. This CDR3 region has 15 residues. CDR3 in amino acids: CASSFGQPSAYEQYL. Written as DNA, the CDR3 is TGTGCCAGCAGCTTTGGGCAGCCAAGTGCCTACGAGCAGTACCTC.

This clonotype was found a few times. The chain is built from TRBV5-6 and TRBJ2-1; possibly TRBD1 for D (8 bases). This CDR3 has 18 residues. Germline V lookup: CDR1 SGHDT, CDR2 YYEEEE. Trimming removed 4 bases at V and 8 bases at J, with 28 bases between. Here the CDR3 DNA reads TGTGCCAGCAGCCATAGACAGGGGCGTACGCGGGAGATGGATGAGCAGTTCTTC. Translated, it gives CASSHRQGRTREMDEQFF.